One T cell receptor (beta chain) is described in this entry. Its antigen remains unknown. With a much larger clone just one base away, this may be a read error. A sample-barcoded 5' primer and a J-beta primer mix were used in a second PCR of roughly 6 to 11 cycles. TCRdb reprocessed the 5' RACE reads with MiXCR, giving one entry per CDR3 protein. The sample includes almost 1 million distinct CDR3 sequences, roughly half of them seen just once. These data come from a study of blood T cells in healthy people across ages. There are 14 residues in the CDR3. In germline, CDR1 is SNHLY, CDR2 FYNNEI. Whole-study results and caveats: Researchers said unsorted PBMCs prevented a conclusive naive versus antigen-experienced comparison. Naive T cell percentage strongly correlated with TCR beta diversity.

Material: blood. This receptor was obtained from a woman aged 55-70 years in good health. The rearrangement joins TRBV2 to TRBJ2-1; TRBD1 matches 9 bases. CDR3 nucleotide sequence: TGTGCCAGCGACGGGACAGGGACCTACAATAAGCAGTTCTTC. Encoded protein: CASDGTGTYNKQFF.